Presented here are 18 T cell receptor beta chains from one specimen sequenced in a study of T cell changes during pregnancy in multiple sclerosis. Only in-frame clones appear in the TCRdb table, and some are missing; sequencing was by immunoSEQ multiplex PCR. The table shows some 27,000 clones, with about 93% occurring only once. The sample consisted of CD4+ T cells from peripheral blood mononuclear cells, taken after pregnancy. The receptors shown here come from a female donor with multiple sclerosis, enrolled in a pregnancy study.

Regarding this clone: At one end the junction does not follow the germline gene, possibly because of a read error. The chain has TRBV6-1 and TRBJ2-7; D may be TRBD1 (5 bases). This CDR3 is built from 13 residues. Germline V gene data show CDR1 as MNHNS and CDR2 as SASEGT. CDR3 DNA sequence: TGTGCCAGCAGTGAAAGTAAGGGTTCAGGGCGGCACTTC. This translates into CASSESKGSGRHF.

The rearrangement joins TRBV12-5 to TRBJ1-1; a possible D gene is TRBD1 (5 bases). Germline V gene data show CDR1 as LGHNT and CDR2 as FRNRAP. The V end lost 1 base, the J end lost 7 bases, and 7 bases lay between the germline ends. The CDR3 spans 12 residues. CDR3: CASGLGQGEAFF. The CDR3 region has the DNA TGTGCTAGTGGTTTGGGGCAGGGTGAAGCTTTCTTT.

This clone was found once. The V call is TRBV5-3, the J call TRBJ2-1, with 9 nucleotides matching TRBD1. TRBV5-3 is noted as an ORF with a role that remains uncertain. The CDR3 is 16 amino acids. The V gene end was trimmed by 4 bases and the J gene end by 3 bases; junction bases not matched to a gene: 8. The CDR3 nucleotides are TGTGCCAGAAGCCGGACAGGGGATAGTGTCTACAATGAGCAGTTCTTC. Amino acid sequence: CARSRTGDSVYNEQFF.

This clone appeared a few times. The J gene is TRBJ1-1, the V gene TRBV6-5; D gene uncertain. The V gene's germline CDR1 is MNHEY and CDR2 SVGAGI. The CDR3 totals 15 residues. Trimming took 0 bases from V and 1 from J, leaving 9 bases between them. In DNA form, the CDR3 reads TGTGCCAGCAGTTACTCATTAACTGAGAACACTGAAGCTTTCTTT. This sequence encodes CASSYSLTENTEAFF.

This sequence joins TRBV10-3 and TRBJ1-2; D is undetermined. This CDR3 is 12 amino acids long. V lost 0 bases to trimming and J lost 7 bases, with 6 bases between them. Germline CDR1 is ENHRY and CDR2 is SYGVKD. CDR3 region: CAISESESGYTF. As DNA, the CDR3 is TGTGCCATCAGTGAGTCTGAGAGTGGCTACACCTTC.

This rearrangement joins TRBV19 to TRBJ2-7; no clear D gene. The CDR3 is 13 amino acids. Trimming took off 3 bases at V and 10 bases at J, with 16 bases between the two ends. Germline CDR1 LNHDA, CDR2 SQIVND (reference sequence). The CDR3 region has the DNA TGTGCCAGTAGTATGGTCGTCCAATTAGAACAGTACTTC. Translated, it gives CASSMVVQLEQYF. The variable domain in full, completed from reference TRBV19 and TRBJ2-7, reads DGGITQSPKYLFRKEGQNVTLSCEQNLNHDAMYWYRQDPGQGLRLIYYSQIVNDFQKGDIAEGYSVSREKKESFPLTVTSAQKNPTAFYLCASSMVVQLEQYFGPGTRLTVT.

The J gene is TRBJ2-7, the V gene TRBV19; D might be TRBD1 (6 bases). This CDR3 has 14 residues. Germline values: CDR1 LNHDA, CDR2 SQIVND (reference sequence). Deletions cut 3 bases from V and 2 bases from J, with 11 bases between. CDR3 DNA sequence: TGTGCCAGTAGTATGCGGACAGTCCCCTACGAGCAGTACTTC. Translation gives CASSMRTVPYEQYF.

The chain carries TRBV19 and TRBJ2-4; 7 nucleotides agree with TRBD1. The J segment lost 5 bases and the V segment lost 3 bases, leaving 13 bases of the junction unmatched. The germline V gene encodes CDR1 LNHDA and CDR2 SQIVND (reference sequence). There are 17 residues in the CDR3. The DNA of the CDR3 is TGTGCCAGTAGTATCCACAGGGGTACGAGGGTGGAAAACATTCAGTACTTC. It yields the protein CASSIHRGTRVENIQYF.

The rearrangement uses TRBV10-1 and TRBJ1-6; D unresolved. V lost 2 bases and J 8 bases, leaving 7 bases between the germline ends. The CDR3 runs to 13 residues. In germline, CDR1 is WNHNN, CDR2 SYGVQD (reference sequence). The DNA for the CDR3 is TGCGCCAGCAGTGAGAACCAGTATTCACCCCTCCACTTT. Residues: CASSENQYSPLHF.

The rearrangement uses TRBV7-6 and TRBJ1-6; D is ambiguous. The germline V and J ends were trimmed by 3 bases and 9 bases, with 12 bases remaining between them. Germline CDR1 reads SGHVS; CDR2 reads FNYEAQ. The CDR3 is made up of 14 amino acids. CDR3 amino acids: CASSFERFSSPLHF. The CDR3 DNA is TGTGCCAGCAGCTTTGAGCGGTTTAGTTCACCCCTCCACTTT.

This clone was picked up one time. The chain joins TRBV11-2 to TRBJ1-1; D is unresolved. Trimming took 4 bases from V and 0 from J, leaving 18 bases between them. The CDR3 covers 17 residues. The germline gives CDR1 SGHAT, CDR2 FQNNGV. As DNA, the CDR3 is TGTGCCAGCAGCTCTCCGCAGCGTCGGCGTATGAACACTGAAGCTTTCTTT. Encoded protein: CASSSPQRRRMNTEAFF.

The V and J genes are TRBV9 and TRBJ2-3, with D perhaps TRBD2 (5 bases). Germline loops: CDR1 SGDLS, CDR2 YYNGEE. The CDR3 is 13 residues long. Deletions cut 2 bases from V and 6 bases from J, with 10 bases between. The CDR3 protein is CASSVRTGDTQYF. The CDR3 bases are TGTGCCAGCAGCGTCCGGACTGGTGATACGCAGTATTTT. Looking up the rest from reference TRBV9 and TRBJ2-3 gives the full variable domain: DSGVTQTPKHLITATGQRVTLRCSPRSGDLSVYWYQQSLDQGLQFLIQYYNGEERAKGNILERFSAQQFPDLHSELNLSSLELGDSALYFCASSVRTGDTQYFGPGTRLTVL.

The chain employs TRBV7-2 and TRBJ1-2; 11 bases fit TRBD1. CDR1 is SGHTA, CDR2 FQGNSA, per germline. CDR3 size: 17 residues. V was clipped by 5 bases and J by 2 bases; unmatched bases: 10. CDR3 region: CASSRGGGTGGNYGYTF. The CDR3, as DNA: TGTGCCAGCAGCCGGGGGGGCGGGACAGGGGGAAACTATGGCTACACCTTC.

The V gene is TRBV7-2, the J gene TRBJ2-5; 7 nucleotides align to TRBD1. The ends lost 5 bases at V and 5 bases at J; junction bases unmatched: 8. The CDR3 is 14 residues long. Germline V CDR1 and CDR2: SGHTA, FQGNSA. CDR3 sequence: CASSKGQYGETQYF. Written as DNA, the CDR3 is TGTGCCAGCAGCAAGGGACAGTACGGGGAGACCCAGTACTTC.

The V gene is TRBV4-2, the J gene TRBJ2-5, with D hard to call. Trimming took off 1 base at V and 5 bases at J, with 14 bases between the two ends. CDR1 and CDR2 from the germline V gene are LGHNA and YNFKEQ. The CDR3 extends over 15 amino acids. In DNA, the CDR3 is TGTGCCAGCAGCCAAGTCGCGCGGCCCCCGGAGACCCAGTACTTC. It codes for CASSQVARPPETQYF.

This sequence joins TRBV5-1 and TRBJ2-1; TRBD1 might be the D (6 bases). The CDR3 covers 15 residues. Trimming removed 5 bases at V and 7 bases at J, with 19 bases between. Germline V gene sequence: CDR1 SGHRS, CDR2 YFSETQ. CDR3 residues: CASSSSQGTLNEQFF. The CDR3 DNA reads TGCGCCAGCAGTTCGTCACAGGGCACTTTAAATGAGCAGTTCTTC.

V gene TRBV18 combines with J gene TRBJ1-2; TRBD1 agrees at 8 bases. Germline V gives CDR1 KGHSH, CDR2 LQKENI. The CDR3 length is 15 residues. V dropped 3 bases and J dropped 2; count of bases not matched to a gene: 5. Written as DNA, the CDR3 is TGTGCCAGCTCACCCAGGACAGGGCCAAACTATGGCTACACCTTC. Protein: CASSPRTGPNYGYTF.

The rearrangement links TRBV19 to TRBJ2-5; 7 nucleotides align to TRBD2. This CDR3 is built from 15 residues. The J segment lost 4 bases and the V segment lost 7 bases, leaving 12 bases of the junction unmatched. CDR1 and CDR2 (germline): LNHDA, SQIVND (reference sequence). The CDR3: CASKDAGVGGETQYF. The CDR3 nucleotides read TGTGCCAGTAAGGACGCGGGGGTAGGAGGAGAGACCCAGTACTTC.